The entry below gives a single TCR beta chain sequence along with its context. Its antigen is not yet known. One base away there is no much larger clone; base qualities are not given. The sample comes from a study of blood T cell repertoires in COVID-19 (dated by TCRdb to 2019 to 2021). Concerning the study at large: Samples covering the acute and convalescent phases of COVID-19 were provided by collaborators in the United States, Italy and Spain. The prospective study material was composed of cDNA or gDNA derived from T cells, B-cell-depleted T cells, or PBMCs. The dataset comprised deeply sampled blood TCRbeta repertoires from subjects exposed to, actively infected with, or recovered from COVID-19. The repertoires were released in a freely available public database meant as a resource for research on the immune response to SARS-CoV-2. The samples were drawn from the first 160 participants of the ongoing ImmuneRACE study and from 950 to 1,500 subjects provided by 6 global collaborators. The sample metadata nearly always contained a de-identified subject ID, COVID-19 status, age in years and sex. Where available, HLA class I and class II types were obtained from metadata supplied by the sample provider rather than from assay-based typing.

Each collaborating institution followed its own protocols to collect whole blood in K2EDTA tubes. For TCRbeta analysis, collaborators shipped samples as frozen whole blood, isolated PBMCs, or DNA extracted from either of those sample types. Measured from the cysteine to the phenylalanine, the CDR3 is 13 residues long. Only the CDR3 portion is preserved as DNA: 39 bases, with reading frame beginning at the first base. The germline V gene (reference sequence) sets CDR1 to SGHNT and CDR2 to YYREEE. V lost 4 bases and J lost 7 bases; the stretch between them is 11 bases long. Study-level results and caveats: How much clinical and demographic metadata was included differed by source and by participant, and the metadata was provided uncurated.

TCRbeta CDR3 regions were amplified from genomic DNA using the immunoSEQ Assay, a bias-controlled multiplex PCR. In the original analysis: The number of nucleated cells in each sample was estimated from the amplification of reference gene primers within the assay. To quantify the absolute abundance of each unique TCRbeta CDR3 rearrangement, sequence reads were collapsed and filtered. For each sample, productive Simpson clonality was calculated as the square root of Simpson's diversity index across productive rearrangements. TCRdb retrieved this table from immuneACCESS and kept in-frame rearrangements only. Not all clones are present; in checked studies, unresolved V genes account for under half, and no reason is known for the remainder. V and J calls and clone size come straight from that table; D and trimming were deduced from the DNA. The sample data list approximately 250,000 clones, and around 84% of these were observed just once. The ten biggest clones cover around 4% of the sample.

The chain employs TRBV5-4 and TRBJ1-4; the D gene cannot be named for sure. This sequence originates from a man aged 55 to 70 with acute or convalescent COVID-19. Material: peripheral blood. In nucleotides, the sequence is TGTGCCAGCAGCCTTCCGGGTGTTGAAAAACTGTTTTTT. Its coded protein is CASSLPGVEKLFF.